The source of this T cell receptor (beta chain) is a study of shared clonotypes between healthy human individuals. The ends lost 3 bases at V and 3 bases at J; junction bases unmatched: 4. CDR1 is SGDLS, CDR2 YYNGEE, per germline. The CDR3 runs to 16 residues. When replicate PCRs were run on sorted subsets, they used 200 ng DNA, approximately 27,000 T cell genomes. TCRdb's table, derived via immunoSEQ multiplex PCR, lists solely in-frame clones and lacks some. This table has approximately 2,000,000 clones, 80% to 95% appearing once. Input material: naive CD4+ T cells from PBMCs. As to subset: CD45RA+ positively selected. This sequence originates from a man younger than 35 in good health. Some clones in this sample may be carry-over from other donors' samples. This chain joins TRBV9 and TRBJ2-1; TRBD2 matches 12 bases. In nucleotides, the CDR3 is TGTGCCAGCAGCGCTAGCGGGAGGGTGGACTACAATGAGCAGTTCTTC. Translating it yields CASSASGRVDYNEQFF.